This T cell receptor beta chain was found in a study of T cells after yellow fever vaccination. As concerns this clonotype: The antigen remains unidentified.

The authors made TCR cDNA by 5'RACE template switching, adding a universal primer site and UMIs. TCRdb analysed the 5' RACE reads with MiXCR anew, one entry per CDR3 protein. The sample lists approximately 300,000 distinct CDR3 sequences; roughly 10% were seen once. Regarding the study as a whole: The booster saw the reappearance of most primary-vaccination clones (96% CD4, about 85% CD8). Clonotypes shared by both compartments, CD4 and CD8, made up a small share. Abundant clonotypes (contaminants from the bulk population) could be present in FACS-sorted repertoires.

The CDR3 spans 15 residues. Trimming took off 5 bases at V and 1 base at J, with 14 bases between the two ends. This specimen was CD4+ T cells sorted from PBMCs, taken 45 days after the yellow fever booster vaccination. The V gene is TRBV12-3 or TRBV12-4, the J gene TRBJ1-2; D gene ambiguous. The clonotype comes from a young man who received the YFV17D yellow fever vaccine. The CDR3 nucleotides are TGTGCCAGCAGTCTCAACGTAGATCTTAACTATGGCTACACCTTC. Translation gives CASSLNVDLNYGYTF.